This T cell receptor (beta chain) is drawn from a study of regulatory T cells in long-lasting Graves disease. Study background: More than 5 years of antithyroid drugs with positive TSH receptor antibodies defined persistent Graves' disease. Study-wide results and limits: Among samples with persistent disease, TRBV28, TRBJ1-2 and TRBJ2-5 were favored.

Regarding time point: persistent/refractory GD, antithyroid drugs over 5 years with positive TRAb. Preparation of the TCR library used RNA extracted from PBMCs. Note on this clonotype: Its cognate antigen is unknown.

Relying on iRepertoire HTBI primers and Arm-PCR of CDR3 regions, the team built TCR beta libraries. One entry per CDR3 protein, called by TCRdb with MiXCR from the multiplex PCR reads. The sample lists around 400,000 distinct CDR3 sequences, about 21% seen once, with 13% to 15% in the top ten. The CDR3 consists of 16 residues. The germline V gene encodes CDR1 SGHRS and CDR2 YFSETQ. Trimming took 0 bases from V and 2 from J, leaving 15 bases between them. The sequence was collected from a female donor with Graves disease. The sequencing used peripheral blood mononuclear cells (PBMCs), collected when the disease was refractory, from a patient treated with antithyroid drugs. The rearrangement uses TRBV5-1 and TRBJ2-7; TRBD2 might be the D (7 bases). CDR3 in amino acids: CASSLVRGGKTYEQYF. CDR3 nucleotide sequence: TGCGCCAGCAGCTTGGTGAGGGGGGGGAAGACCTACGAGCAGTACTTC.